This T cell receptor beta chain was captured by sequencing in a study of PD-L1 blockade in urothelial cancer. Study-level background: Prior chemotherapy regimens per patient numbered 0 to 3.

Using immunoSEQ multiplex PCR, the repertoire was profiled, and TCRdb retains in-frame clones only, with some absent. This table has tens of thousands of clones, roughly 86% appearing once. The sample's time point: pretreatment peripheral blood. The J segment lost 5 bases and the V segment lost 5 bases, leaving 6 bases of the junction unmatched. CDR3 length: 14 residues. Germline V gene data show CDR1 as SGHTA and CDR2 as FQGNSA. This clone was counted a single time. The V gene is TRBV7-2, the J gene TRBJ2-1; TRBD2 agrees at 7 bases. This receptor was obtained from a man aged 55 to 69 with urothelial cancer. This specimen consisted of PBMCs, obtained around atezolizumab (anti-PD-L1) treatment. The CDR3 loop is CASSRGLGNNEQFF. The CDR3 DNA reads TGTGCCAGCAGCCGCGGACTAGGTAACAATGAGCAGTTCTTC.